The 16 T cell receptor beta chains below were found in one sample sequenced in a study of graft-versus-host responses after intestinal transplantation. This table comes from immunoSEQ multiplex PCR, and its TCRdb copy is limited to in-frame clones, with some not included. Here the sample spans some 69,000 clones, roughly 92% being singletons. The starting material was bone marrow, obtained approximately 740 days after intestinal transplantation. Receptors were obtained from a human patient who received an intestinal transplant, so some T cells may come from the graft donor.

The chain uses TRBV11-3 and TRBJ2-1; D gene ambiguous. The V end lost 3 bases, the J end lost 6 bases, and 3 bases lay between the germline ends. The CDR3 is 11 amino acids. Germline values: CDR1 SGHNT, CDR2 YENEEA. CDR3 sequence (DNA): TGTGCCAGCAGCTTCGGCAATGAGCAGTTCTTC. This gives the protein CASSFGNEQFF.

The genes are TRBV6-5 and TRBJ1-1, with a possible D match to TRBD1 (6 bases). Trimming took off 2 bases at V and 5 bases at J, with 12 bases between the two ends. Germline lookup yields CDR1 MNHEY and CDR2 SVGAGI. The CDR3 is 14 residues long. Here the CDR3 DNA reads TGTGCCAGCAGTTACAGACAGGAGAGGACTGAAGCTTTCTTT. Protein sequence: CASSYRQERTEAFF.

This chain joins TRBV19 and TRBJ1-1; weak D call: TRBD1 (5 bases). V shed 3 bases and J shed 6 bases, with 8 bases lying between them. The CDR3 has 12 amino acids. The germline V gene has CDR1 LNHDA and CDR2 SQIVND (reference sequence). The DNA of the CDR3 is TGTGCCAGTAGTATCCGGGGGGCTGAAGCTTTCTTT. Its translation: CASSIRGAEAFF.

This chain uses TRBV5-6 with TRBJ2-7; no firm D call. V was pared by 4 bases and J by 3 bases, with 5 bases between. The CDR3 covers 11 residues. Germline V gene lookup returns CDR1 SGHDT and CDR2 YYEEEE. The CDR3 loop is CASSLYYEQYF. For the CDR3, the DNA is TGTGCCAGCAGCCTCTACTACGAGCAGTACTTC. Variable domain in full (rest from reference TRBV5-6 and TRBJ2-7): DAGVTQSPTHLIKTRGQQVTLRCSPKSGHDTVSWYQQALGQGPQFIFQYYEEEERQRGNFPDRFSGHQFPNYSSELNVNALLLGDSALYLCASSLYYEQYFGPGTRLTVT.

The chain employs TRBV16 and TRBJ1-2, with D possibly matching TRBD1 (5 bases). Trimming cost V 1 base and J 0 bases, with 18 bases left between them. This CDR3 comprises 18 residues. Per germline, CDR1 KGHSY and CDR2 FQNENV. The CDR3 region is CASSQFYSGTLPNYGYTF. The CDR3 DNA follows: TGTGCCAGCAGCCAATTTTATAGCGGGACGCTACCTAACTATGGCTACACCTTC.

This clone was found a few times. J is TRBJ2-5 and V is TRBV7-3, with 8 bases lining up with TRBD2. The J segment lost 5 bases and the V segment lost 5 bases, leaving 10 bases of the junction unmatched. The CDR3 has 15 amino acids. Germline V gives CDR1 SGHTA, CDR2 FQGTGA. The CDR3 loop reads CASSPIGGGRETQYF. CDR3 nucleotides: TGTGCCAGCAGCCCCATTGGCGGGGGGCGGGAGACCCAGTACTTC.

The J gene is TRBJ1-4, the V gene TRBV5-5, with D possibly matching TRBD1 (6 bases). The ends were cut back, 6 bases at V and 6 bases at J, with 18 bases in the middle. The CDR3 extends over 15 amino acids. Per germline, CDR1 SGHKS and CDR2 YYEKEE (reference sequence). CDR3 nucleotides: TGTGCCAGCACCCCAAGGGGGGGCATCGATGAAAAACTGTTTTTT. Protein sequence: CASTPRGGIDEKLFF.

The V and J genes are TRBV4-2 and TRBJ2-2; D might be TRBD1 or TRBD2, each matching 6 bases. Trimming stripped 2 bases from V and 1 base from J, with 20 bases between. The germline CDR1 and CDR2 sequences are LGHNA and YNFKEQ. This CDR3 comprises 19 residues. In DNA form, the CDR3 reads TGTGCCAGCAGCCAACGGGGGCTAACGGGGCTAGAGAACACCGGGGAGCTGTTTTTT. This translates into CASSQRGLTGLENTGELFF.

This chain links TRBV7-2 with TRBJ1-4; a possible D gene is TRBD1 (5 bases). Germline V gene sequence: CDR1 SGHTA, CDR2 FQGNSA. V was shortened by 5 bases and J by 0 bases, with 7 bases between the two germline ends. This CDR3 spans 14 amino acids. CDR3 in amino acids: CASSRGATNEKLFF. In DNA form, the CDR3 reads TGTGCCAGCAGCAGGGGCGCAACTAATGAAAAACTGTTTTTT.

The chain joins TRBV6-5 to TRBJ1-1; no firm D call. Trimming removed 4 bases at V and 3 bases at J, with 9 bases between. The CDR3 is 13 residues long. Germline V gene sequence: CDR1 MNHEY, CDR2 SVGAGI. This chain's CDR3 is CASSWTRYTEAFF. CDR3 DNA sequence: TGTGCCAGCAGTTGGACGCGGTACACTGAAGCTTTCTTT.

This chain joins TRBV5-6 and TRBJ2-7; D remains ambiguous. Trimming took off 2 bases at V and 4 bases at J, with 4 bases between the two ends. This CDR3 has 11 amino acids. Per the germline V gene, CDR1 is SGHDT and CDR2 is YYEEEE. The DNA of the CDR3 is TGTGCCAGCAGCTTTGGGTACGAGCAGTACTTC. It codes for CASSFGYEQYF.

The chain couples TRBV12-2 to TRBJ2-7; TRBD1 reflects the table's D call only, with no check against the DNA. TRBV12-2 is deemed a pseudogene. This CDR3 spans 16 amino acids. This CDR3 is CASRPRARDRTYEQYF. CDR3 nucleotides: TGTGCAAGTCGCCCCAGGGCTCGGGACAGGACTTACGAGCAGTACTTC.

This chain uses TRBV9 with TRBJ2-3, with TRBD2 as a possible D gene (6 bases). The CDR3 is made up of 18 amino acids. V was cut by 4 bases and J by 4 bases, with 25 bases left in between. The germline V gene encodes CDR1 SGDLS and CDR2 YYNGEE. In DNA form, the CDR3 reads TGTGCCAGCAGCCCACAACCACCTGGGGGGTATTTGGCAGATACGCAGTATTTT. Its protein is CASSPQPPGGYLADTQYF. The full variable domain, rest sourced from reference TRBV9 and TRBJ2-3, is DSGVTQTPKHLITATGQRVTLRCSPRSGDLSVYWYQQSLDQGLQFLIQYYNGEERAKGNILERFSAQQFPDLHSELNLSSLELGDSALYFCASSPQPPGGYLADTQYFGPGTRLTVL.

The chain recombines TRBV6-5 with TRBJ2-5; perhaps D is TRBD1 or TRBD2 (6 bases each). The J call is doubtful: the DNA matches TRBJ2-7 better. Germline V gives CDR1 MNHEY, CDR2 SVGAGI. The CDR3 is made up of 16 amino acids. The CDR3, as DNA: TGTGCCAGCAGTTACGGGGGCGGGATCTCAACCTACGAGCAGTACTTC. This translates into CASSYGGGISTYEQYF.

Only one count was recorded for this clone. The chain combines TRBV27 with TRBJ2-2; D could derive from TRBD1 or TRBD2 (6 bases each). In germline, CDR1 is MNHEY, CDR2 SMNVEV (reference sequence). The CDR3 is 17 residues long. The V end was cut by 7 bases, the J end by 1 base, with 19 bases between. Here the CDR3 DNA reads TGTGCCAGCACCCCGGAGGGGGGAAGGGTGAACACCGGGGAGCTGTTTTTT. This encodes CASTPEGGRVNTGELFF.

The chain employs TRBV6-1 and TRBJ1-2; possible D gene TRBD1, 6 bases. This CDR3 region has 15 residues. The germline V gene has CDR1 MNHNS and CDR2 SASEGT. V lost 3 bases to trimming and J lost 4 bases, with 15 bases between them. CDR3 sequence: CASSDRGKGGYGYTF. CDR3 sequence (DNA): TGTGCCAGCAGTGACAGGGGCAAAGGGGGCTATGGCTACACCTTC.